Listed below are T cell receptor beta chains from one sample, sequenced in a study of T cells in Graves' hyperthyroidism and ophthalmopathy. TCRdb reprocessed the multiplex PCR reads via MiXCR and lists one record per CDR3 protein. The table has 540,000 or so distinct CDR3 sequences, roughly 50% seen once; the top ten hold 19%. Sequencing was carried out using peripheral blood or thyroid tissue (not recorded which). These receptors all come from an adult woman with Graves' disease, either hyperthyroidism or ophthalmopathy (not recorded which). Each CDR3 is given with its conserved first and last residue. The D gene is left open where the match is weak. Size tells how often a clone was seen (once, few, many) or the class of an expanded clone, and some rows leave it out.

TRBV19	TRBJ1-2	NA	many	TGTGCCAGTAGTCCTGGGACGGACTATGGCTACACCTTC	CASSPGTDYGYTF
TRBV7-8	TRBJ2-7	TRBD1	many	TGTGCCAGTAGTTCTCGACAGGGGGGCTACGAGCAGTACTTC	CASSSRQGGYEQYF
TRBV20-1	TRBJ2-2	NA	NA	TGCAGTGCTAGTAACCTCGGGGAGCTGTTTTTT	CSASNLGELFF
TRBV4-1	TRBJ1-2	NA	many	TGCGCCAGCAGTCCCGGACCATCGAATCCGGGGGGCTACACCTTC	CASSPGPSNPGGYTF
TRBV4-2	TRBJ1-5	NA	many	TGTGCCAGCAGCCTACGGACAAGCAATCAGCCCCAGCATTTT	CASSLRTSNQPQHF
TRBV12-3/TRBV12-4	TRBJ1-4	NA	many	TGTGCCAGCAGGCCTTCGGCGTCAACTAATGAAAAACTGTTTTTT	CASRPSASTNEKLFF
TRBV6-4	TRBJ1-6	NA	NA	TGTGCCAGCAGTGAGGCCTATAATTCACCCCTCCACTTT	CASSEAYNSPLHF
TRBV9	TRBJ2-2	NA	many	TGTGCCAGCAGCGTAGCCGCTACGAACACCGGGGAGCTGTTTTTT	CASSVAATNTGELFF
TRBV29-1	TRBJ2-7	TRBD1	many	TGCAGCGTAGCGCAGGGGGATGACGAGCAGTACTTC	CSVAQGDDEQYF
TRBV4-3	TRBJ1-3	NA	NA	TGCGCCAGCAGCCAAGACACGGTTGTAGGAAACACCATATATTTT	CASSQDTVVGNTIYF
TRBV14	TRBJ2-3	TRBD2	NA	TGTGCCAGCAGCCCCGCGGGGGGCTATTTCACAGATACGCAGTATTTT	CASSPAGGYFTDTQYF
TRBV15	TRBJ1-5	NA	NA	TGTGCCACCAGCCCCCGGGGGGCGGGCAATCAGCCCCAGCATTTT	CATSPRGAGNQPQHF
TRBV6-4	TRBJ2-7	NA	many	TGTGCCACCGCTGGGGACCCCTACGAGCAGTACTTC	CATAGDPYEQYF
TRBV28	TRBJ2-2	TRBD2	NA	TGTGCCAGCATCCGACTACGGACTAGCGGGAGTGCCGGGGAGCTGTTTTTT	CASIRLRTSGSAGELFF
TRBV6-1	TRBJ2-3	NA	many	TGTGCCAGCAGTGACACAGATACGCAGTATTTT	CASSDTDTQYF
TRBV12-3/TRBV12-4	TRBJ2-2	NA	many	TGTGCCAGCAGTTTTTCAAGCTCCGGGGAGCTGTTTTTT	CASSFSSSGELFF
TRBV15	TRBJ2-5	NA	NA	TGTGCCACCAGCAGACGGGACGCGATACAAGAGACCCAGTACTTC	CATSRRDAIQETQYF
TRBV12-3/TRBV12-4	TRBJ2-5	NA	many	TGTGCCAGCAGTTTTAGGGCCTTGAGGGAGACCCAGTACTTC	CASSFRALRETQYF
TRBV7-9	TRBJ2-7	TRBD2	many	TGTGCCAGCAGCCGGACTCCTAGCGGAGTCTACGAGCAGTACTTC	CASSRTPSGVYEQYF
TRBV7-6	TRBJ1-6	TRBD1	NA	TGTGCCAGCAGCCAAGCCCGGGGACAGGGGCTCTATAATTCACCCCTCCACTTT	CASSQARGQGLYNSPLHF
TRBV28	TRBJ2-7	TRBD2	few	TGTGCCAGCAGTTTACTAGCGGGAGGGTTCCCCTACGAGCAGTACTTC	CASSLLAGGFPYEQYF
TRBV7-9	TRBJ2-6	NA	many	TGTGCCAGCAGCGAATACACCTCTGGGGCCAACGTCCTGACTTTC	CASSEYTSGANVLTF
TRBV12-3/TRBV12-4	TRBJ2-2	NA	NA	TGTGCCAGCAGTTTTGGTCTCACCGGGGAGCTGTTTTTT	CASSFGLTGELFF
TRBV5-5	TRBJ1-5	NA	many	TGTGCCAGCAGCTTCCTACAGTCCAATCAGCCCCAGCATTTT	CASSFLQSNQPQHF
TRBV20-1	TRBJ1-2	NA	few	TGCAGCGTCGACCCAGGGAGGGCTAACTATGGCTACACCTTC	CSVDPGRANYGYTF
TRBV7-8	TRBJ2-1	NA	NA	TGTGCCAGCAGCTTAGACTTGAGCAATGAGCAGTTCTTC	CASSLDLSNEQFF
TRBV12-3/TRBV12-4	TRBJ2-2	TRBD1	many	TGTGCCAGCGGGGGACAGGGGGCCACCGGGGAGCTGTTTTTT	CASGGQGATGELFF
TRBV19	TRBJ2-1	TRBD2	NA	TGTGCCAGTAGTGCCGGGGGGTCTGACTACAATGAGCAGTTCTTC	CASSAGGSDYNEQFF
TRBV5-1	TRBJ2-2	TRBD2	many	TGCGCCAGCAGTGGGGTGTCTAGCGGGAGTTTGGCCGGGGAGCTGTTTTTT	CASSGVSSGSLAGELFF
TRBV5-1	TRBJ1-1	NA	many	TGCGCCAGCAGCTTGGTCCCCGCTTTGCGGGCGCGGGCTTTCTTT	CASSLVPALRARAFF
TRBV11-2	TRBJ2-2	NA	few	TGTGCCAGCAGCTTCCTAGCATCTACCGGGGAGCTGTTTTTT	CASSFLASTGELFF
TRBV12-3/TRBV12-4	TRBJ1-1	NA	NA	TGTGCCAGCAGTTCCTGGGCCCCAAACACTGAAGCTTTCTTT	CASSSWAPNTEAFF
TRBV7-9	TRBJ2-7	NA	many	TGTGCCAGCAGCTTAGGCGAGGACGAGCAGTACTTC	CASSLGEDEQYF
TRBV10-3	TRBJ2-5	NA	NA	TGTGCCATCAGTGACCAGGGCGAAGAGACCCAGTACTTC	CAISDQGEETQYF
TRBV2	TRBJ2-5	NA	NA	TGTGCCAGCAGTGATCCGGGTCGAGGGGAGACCCAGTACTTC	CASSDPGRGETQYF
TRBV28	TRBJ2-7	NA	few	TGTGCCAGCAGCGTCTCCGTTGTCCAGGGCTCCTACGAGCAGTACTTC	CASSVSVVQGSYEQYF
TRBV6-5	TRBJ2-7	TRBD1	few	TGTGCCAGCAGTTACCGTACAGGGGGTATTCGTAGCTACGAGCAGTACTTC	CASSYRTGGIRSYEQYF
TRBV11-2	TRBJ2-1	NA	NA	TGTGCCAGCAGCGCTACAGGGAACAATGAGCAGTTCTTC	CASSATGNNEQFF
TRBV14	TRBJ1-1	NA	many	TGTGCCAGCAGCCAAGAGGCCAGCCACACTGAAGCTTTCTTT	CASSQEASHTEAFF
TRBV19	TRBJ1-2	NA	many	TGTGCCAGTAGTATAGACACGTATCGGAACTATGGCTACACCTTC	CASSIDTYRNYGYTF
TRBV20-1	TRBJ1-2	NA	many	TGCAGTGCAGTTCCGGAATCCTATGGCTACACCTTC	CSAVPESYGYTF
TRBV25-1	TRBJ1-5	NA	NA	TGTGCCAGCAGTGACCCCGCCGAACAGCATTTT	CASSDPAEQHF
TRBV7-9	TRBJ1-2	TRBD1	many	TGTGCCAGCGCCACAGGGGACTATGGCTACACCTTC	CASATGDYGYTF
TRBV7-8	TRBJ1-6	NA	many	TGTGCCAGCAGCTTAGCGGCGGGGGGTAATTCACCCCTCCACTTT	CASSLAAGGNSPLHF
TRBV5-1	TRBJ1-6	NA	many	TGCGCCAGCAGCGAGGGGTGGAATTCACCCCTCCACTTT	CASSEGWNSPLHF
TRBV5-1	TRBJ2-7	NA	many	TGCGCCAGCAGCTTGGGAATTTGGGACTTACGAACCTACGAGCAGTACTTC	CASSLGIWDLRTYEQYF
TRBV2	TRBJ1-6	TRBD1	many	TGTGCCAGCAGGACTGGACAGGGGAGAGGTTCACCCCTCCACTTT	CASRTGQGRGSPLHF
TRBV5-1	TRBJ1-4	NA	NA	TGCGCCAGCAGCTTGAACCGACAAGTCGAAAAACTGTTTTTT	CASSLNRQVEKLFF
TRBV9	TRBJ2-7	NA	NA	TGTGCCAGCAGCGTGGGGGCAGGTGAGCAGTACTTC	CASSVGAGEQYF